This T cell receptor (beta chain) was retrieved from a study of blood T cell repertoires in COVID-19 (dated by TCRdb to about 2020). Turning to the overall study: The collaborator samples originated in the United States, Italy and Spain and spanned the acute and convalescent phases of COVID-19. The prospective study material was composed of cDNA or gDNA derived from T cells, B-cell-depleted T cells, or PBMCs. Subjects who had been exposed to COVID-19, were actively infected with it, or had recovered from it provided the deeply sampled blood TCRbeta repertoires that made up the dataset. The repertoires were released in a freely available public database intended as a resource for research on the immune response to SARS-CoV-2. Samples were obtained from the ongoing ImmuneRACE study (first 160 participants) and from 1,254 subjects provided by 6 global collaborators. Sample metadata almost always included a de-identified subject ID, COVID-19 status, age in years and sex. Where available, HLA class I and class II types were obtained from metadata supplied by the sample provider rather than from assay-based typing. What the research found in general, with its limitations: The quantity of clinical and demographic metadata differed by source and by participant and was supplied without curation.

In Seattle, one collaborating source enrolled patients while the infection was active and tracked those patients longitudinally over the course of disease. Each collaborating institution followed its own protocols to collect whole blood in K2EDTA tubes. For TCRbeta analysis, collaborators shipped samples in one of three forms: frozen whole blood, isolated PBMCs, or DNA extracted from either of those sample types. TCRbeta CDR3 regions were amplified from genomic DNA by means of the immunoSEQ Assay, a bias-controlled multiplex PCR. In the paper's pipeline: The number of nucleated cells in each sample was estimated from the amplification of reference gene primers within the assay. Sequence reads were collapsed and filtered to measure the absolute abundance of every unique TCRbeta CDR3 rearrangement. Productive Simpson clonality was computed per sample as the square root of Simpson's diversity index over productive rearrangements. TCRdb took over this immuneACCESS table, retaining in-frame rearrangements with V and J assigned. Such tables are incomplete; in checked studies, under half of the missing clones stem from an unresolved V gene, and the remainder is unexplained. For V, J and clone size, that table is used; D and trimming come from the DNA. The sample has 56,000 or so clones on record, 80% to 90% of them singletons. The ten largest clones take up around 46% of the sample.

Relative to germline, V is 6 bases shorter and J is 3 bases shorter, with 12 bases between their ends. The germline V gene specifies MNHEY as CDR1 and SVGAGI as CDR2. The cysteine opens and the phenylalanine closes a CDR3 of 13 amino acids. Left in the record is the CDR3 DNA by itself, 39 bases read in frame from the first base. Details on this clone: Its antigen is not yet known. The sample holds no much larger clone one base away, and base qualities are not on file.

Input material: peripheral blood. This chain joins TRBV6-5 to TRBJ2-7; the best D guess is TRBD2, with 5 bases matching. The TCR sequence derives from an older woman with COVID-19, enrolled during active disease. The bases read TGTGCCAGCAGCGCCGGGATACACTACGAGCAGTACTTC. It is translated as CASSAGIHYEQYF.